This T cell receptor beta chain originates from a study of T cell changes during pregnancy in multiple sclerosis. The CDR3 contains 14 residues. Trimming took 6 bases from V and 3 from J, leaving 12 bases between them. In germline, CDR1 is LNHDA, CDR2 SQIVND (reference sequence). TCRdb's table, derived via immunoSEQ multiplex PCR, lists solely in-frame clones and lacks some. The profile shows 55,000 to 65,000 clones, 93% of them singletons. The material sequenced was CD8+ T cells from peripheral blood mononuclear cells, taken in the third trimester of pregnancy. The chain links TRBV19 to TRBJ1-5; no reliable D call. This clonotype originated in a female donor with multiple sclerosis, enrolled in a pregnancy study. The chain's CDR3 is CASREIPLNQPQHF. CDR3 DNA: TGTGCCAGTAGGGAGATTCCGCTCAATCAGCCCCAGCATTTT. The full variable domain, rest sourced from reference TRBV19 and TRBJ1-5, is DGGITQSPKYLFRKEGQNVTLSCEQNLNHDAMYWYRQDPGQGLRLIYYSQIVNDFQKGDIAEGYSVSREKKESFPLTVTSAQKNPTAFYLCASREIPLNQPQHFGDGTRLSIL.